This TCR beta chain was obtained from a study of vaccination effects on CD4 cells after COVID-19. The method was immunoSEQ multiplex PCR; TCRdb's version includes in-frame clones alone and lacks a portion of them. The table shows some 29,000 clones, with 74% occurring only once. In the ViraFEST assay, antigen-specific CD4+ clonotypes were identified by expansion after peptide-pool stimulation. The culture ran for around nine days before CD4+ T cells were isolated. Every participant took two doses of the BNT162b2 or mRNA-1273 vaccine. Details on this clone: Antigen: not known.

This CDR3 comprises 14 residues. The germline V and J ends were trimmed by 6 bases and 0 bases, with 12 bases remaining between them. The germline CDR1 and CDR2 sequences are LNHNV and YYDKDF (reference sequence). The specimen was CD4+ T cells from PBMCs cultured with HCoV-OC43 spike peptides, collected after COVID-19 vaccination. As for subset: HCoV-OC43 spike overlapping peptide pool stimulation. The sequence was obtained from a human donor who received a COVID-19 vaccine. V and J are TRBV15 and TRBJ2-7; possibly TRBD2 for D (6 bases). The CDR3 DNA reads as TGTGCCACCAGAGTGGGGGGTAGCTCCTACGAGCAGTACTTC. It yields the protein CATRVGGSSYEQYF.